The rows below give T cell receptor beta chains drawn from one sample of a study of beta chain features in type 1 diabetes. Repertoires were generated with immunoSEQ multiplex PCR, while TCRdb's copy carries only in-frame clones and drops some. This table has 430,000 or so clones, 11% appearing once. The specimen sequenced was naive CD4+ T cells from blood. The receptor set was obtained from a woman under 30 in good health. CDR3s include the opening cysteine and the closing phenylalanine or tryptophan. D genes are given only for firm matches. Size values are once, few and many counts, or a class for expanded clones, and some rows have none.

D gene	J gene	V gene	clone size	CDR3 protein	CDR3 DNA
NA	TRBJ2-1	TRBV4-3	many	CASSPIRAYNEQFF	TGCGCCAGCAGCCCCATTCGGGCCTACAATGAGCAGTTCTTC
NA	TRBJ1-5	TRBV29-1	NA	CSVRAGAHSNQPQHF	TGCAGCGTTAGAGCAGGCGCCCATAGCAATCAGCCCCAGCATTTT
NA	TRBJ1-2	TRBV5-6	few	CASSLEGTIPYGYTF	TGTGCCAGCAGCTTGGAAGGGACCATTCCCTATGGCTACACCTTC
NA	TRBJ2-1	TRBV7-2	few	CASSLVGEQFF	TGTGCCAGCAGCTTAGTTGGTGAGCAGTTCTTC
TRBD2	TRBJ2-1	TRBV15	NA	CATSRSGINNEQFF	TGTGCCACCAGCAGGAGCGGGATTAACAATGAGCAGTTCTTC
TRBD1	TRBJ1-2	TRBV7-9	NA	CASSPTPDREGGYTF	TGTGCCAGCAGTCCGACGCCGGACAGGGAAGGGGGCTACACCTTC
TRBD1	TRBJ2-5	TRBV5-4	NA	CASSPGNRGQQETQYF	TGTGCCAGCAGCCCCGGCAACAGGGGGCAACAAGAGACCCAGTACTTC
NA	TRBJ2-1	TRBV7-2	few	CASSPVDGISRSYNEQFF	TGTGCCAGCAGCCCAGTGGACGGAATCTCTCGGAGTTACAATGAGCAGTTCTTC
NA	TRBJ2-2	TRBV6-6	NA	CASSLPETDTGELFF	TGTGCCAGCAGCCTTCCCGAAACTGACACCGGGGAGCTGTTTTTT
TRBD1	TRBJ1-2	TRBV19	NA	CASSDLTGGYGYTF	TGTGCCAGTAGTGATCTCACAGGGGGCTATGGCTACACCTTC
TRBD2	TRBJ2-7	TRBV7-8	NA	CASSLKRVAGLGEQYF	TGTGCCAGCAGCTTGAAGCGGGTAGCGGGACTTGGCGAGCAGTACTTC
NA	TRBJ2-5	TRBV21-1	NA	CASSKAAQHQETQYF	TGTGCCAGCAGCAAAGCGGCACAGCACCAAGAGACCCAGTACTTC
NA	TRBJ2-1	TRBV11-3	few	CASSRLAASLGGEQFF	TGTGCCAGCAGCCGCCTTGCTGCCTCCTTGGGGGGTGAGCAGTTCTTC
TRBD2	TRBJ2-3	TRBV13	NA	CASSARTSGRASDTQYF	TGTGCCAGCAGCGCCCGGACTAGCGGGAGGGCCTCAGATACGCAGTATTTT
NA	TRBJ2-7	TRBV30	NA	CAWSVASEQYF	TGTGCCTGGAGTGTGGCAAGCGAGCAGTACTTC
NA	TRBJ2-1	TRBV25-1	NA	CASSGLPPNEQFF	TGTGCCAGCAGTGGACTCCCCCCCAATGAGCAGTTCTTC
NA	TRBJ2-2	TRBV6-5	few	CASSEFRGHTGELFF	TGTGCCAGCAGCGAGTTCAGGGGTCACACCGGGGAGCTGTTTTTT
NA	TRBJ2-6	TRBV18	few	CASSLSGANVLTF	TGTGCCAGCTCACTATCTGGGGCCAACGTCCTGACTTTC
TRBD1	TRBJ2-5	TRBV2	NA	CASLQGTPLETQYF	TGTGCCAGTCTACAGGGGACGCCGCTGGAGACCCAGTACTTC
NA	TRBJ1-3	TRBV20-1	few	CSVTSGNTIYF	TGCAGTGTAACCTCTGGAAACACCATATATTTT
NA	TRBJ2-1	TRBV7-2	NA	CASSLGPGLAYNEQFF	TGTGCCAGCAGCTTAGGTCCGGGACTCGCTTACAATGAGCAGTTCTTC
NA	TRBJ2-1	TRBV5-8	few	CASSLGRVVYNEQFF	TGTGCCAGCAGCTTGGGCAGGGTAGTCTACAATGAGCAGTTCTTC
NA	TRBJ2-4	TRBV27	few	CASSLLDSGDIQYF	TGTGCCAGCAGTTTATTGGACAGCGGGGACATTCAGTACTTC
TRBD1	TRBJ2-1	TRBV11-3	NA	CASSLGTGRYNEQFF	TGTGCCAGCAGCTTAGGGACAGGGAGGTACAATGAGCAGTTCTTC
NA	TRBJ2-5	TRBV27	few	CASSRGALAETQYF	TGTGCCAGCAGTCGGGGGGCCTTGGCGGAGACCCAGTACTTC
NA	TRBJ2-7	TRBV5-4	few	CASSIPGPRYEQYF	TGTGCCAGCAGCATCCCGGGACCGAGATACGAGCAGTACTTC
NA	TRBJ2-1	TRBV7-2	NA	CASSLQGSDWSSYNEQFF	TGTGCCAGCAGCTTACAGGGGAGTGATTGGAGCTCCTACAATGAGCAGTTCTTC
NA	TRBJ2-7	TRBV10-1	NA	CASRVEYF	TGCGCCAGCAGGGTGGAGTACTTC
NA	TRBJ1-2	TRBV2	few	CASRVRGVYGYTF	TGTGCCAGCAGAGTTAGGGGCGTATATGGCTACACCTTC
NA	TRBJ1-4	TRBV6-5	few	CASSSPRTADNEKLFF	TGTGCCAGCAGTTCGCCTCGGACTGCAGATAATGAAAAACTGTTTTTT
TRBD1	TRBJ1-4	TRBV4-1	NA	CASSLGGGRTDEKLFF	TGCGCCAGCAGCCTGGGAGGGGGCCGGACTGATGAAAAACTGTTTTTT
NA	TRBJ2-2	TRBV4-2	NA	CASSQEGLTGELFF	TGTGCCAGCAGCCAGGAGGGACTTACCGGGGAGCTGTTTTTT
NA	TRBJ2-7	TRBV25-1	few	CASGLDGLYEQYF	TGTGCCAGCGGGTTGGATGGGCTCTACGAGCAGTACTTC
NA	TRBJ2-3	TRBV19	NA	CASRMRFGTDTQYF	TGTGCCAGTAGGATGAGGTTCGGCACAGATACGCAGTATTTT
TRBD1	TRBJ2-2	TRBV7-2	few	CASSPQGANTGELFF	TGTGCCAGCAGCCCACAGGGGGCTAACACCGGGGAGCTGTTTTTT
NA	TRBJ2-6	TRBV9	NA	CASSVVSRSSGANVLTF	TGTGCCAGCAGCGTAGTTTCGAGGAGCTCTGGGGCCAACGTCCTGACTTTC
NA	TRBJ2-3	TRBV29-1	few	CSARNDPKADTQYF	TGCAGCGCCCGCAATGACCCGAAGGCAGATACGCAGTATTTT
TRBD2	TRBJ2-1	TRBV9	NA	CASSLRTSGGPIDEQFF	TGTGCCAGCAGCTTGAGGACTAGCGGGGGGCCTATCGATGAGCAGTTCTTC
TRBD2	TRBJ2-7	TRBV30	few	CAWGGWTSGPSPNYEQYF	TGTGCCTGGGGTGGCTGGACTAGCGGGCCTTCGCCTAACTACGAGCAGTACTTC
NA	TRBJ1-4	TRBV4-2	NA	CASSQSRDEKLFF	TGTGCCAGCAGCCAGTCGAGGGATGAAAAACTGTTTTTT
TRBD1	TRBJ1-1	TRBV9	NA	CASSVVGTAYEAFF	TGTGCCAGCAGCGTAGTGGGGACAGCCTATGAAGCTTTCTTT
NA	TRBJ2-2	TRBV20-1	NA	CSASYFRELFF	TGCAGTGCTAGTTATTTCCGGGAGCTGTTTTTT
NA	TRBJ2-3	TRBV29-1	NA	CSVEVRDTQYF	TGCAGCGTTGAGGTCAGGGATACGCAGTATTTT
NA	TRBJ1-2	TRBV28	few	CASSYSYGYTF	TGTGCCAGCAGTTACAGCTATGGCTACACCTTC
TRBD2	TRBJ2-5	TRBV4-3	few	CASSKTSGGQETQYF	TGCGCCAGCAGCAAGACTAGCGGGGGACAAGAGACCCAGTACTTC
TRBD1	TRBJ1-2	TRBV28	few	CASSPRTGRRYTF	TGTGCCAGCAGTCCCCGGACAGGGCGGCGCTACACCTTC
NA	TRBJ2-3	TRBV2	NA	CASGQSSASTDTQYF	TGTGCCAGCGGGCAGAGTTCAGCTAGCACAGATACGCAGTATTTT
NA	TRBJ2-7	TRBV7-9	NA	CASSLRQYEQYF	TGTGCCAGCAGCTTACGACAGTACGAGCAGTACTTC
TRBD1	TRBJ1-2	TRBV7-2	few	CASSLARDRGYTF	TGTGCCAGCAGCTTAGCGCGGGACAGGGGCTACACCTTC
NA	TRBJ1-3	TRBV16	NA	CASSQVVPSSGNTIYF	TGTGCCAGCAGCCAAGTTGTACCCAGCTCTGGAAACACCATATATTTT
NA	TRBJ2-3	TRBV30	NA	CAGGRDFTDTQYF	TGTGCCGGGGGTAGGGACTTCACAGATACGCAGTATTTT
TRBD1	TRBJ1-2	TRBV4-1	few	CASSQAGGANYGYTF	TGCGCCAGCAGCCAAGCAGGGGGGGCTAACTATGGCTACACCTTC